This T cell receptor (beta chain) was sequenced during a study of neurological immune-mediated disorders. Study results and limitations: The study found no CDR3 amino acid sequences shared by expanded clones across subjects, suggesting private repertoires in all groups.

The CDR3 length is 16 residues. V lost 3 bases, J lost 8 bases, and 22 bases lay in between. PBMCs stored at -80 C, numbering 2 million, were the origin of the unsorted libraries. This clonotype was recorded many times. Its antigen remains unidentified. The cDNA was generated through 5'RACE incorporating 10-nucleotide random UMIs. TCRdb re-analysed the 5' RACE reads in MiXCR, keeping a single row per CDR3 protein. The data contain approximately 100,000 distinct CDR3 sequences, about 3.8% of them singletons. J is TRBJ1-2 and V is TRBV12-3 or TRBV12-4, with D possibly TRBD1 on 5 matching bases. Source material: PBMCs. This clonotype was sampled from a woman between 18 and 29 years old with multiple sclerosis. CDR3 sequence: CASSFWGLGQGRGYTF. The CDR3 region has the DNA TGTGCCAGCAGTTTTTGGGGTCTTGGGCAGGGTCGCGGCTACACCTTC.